The 21 T cell receptor beta chains given below trace back to one sample, sequenced in a study of blood T cell repertoires in COVID-19. Method: immunoSEQ multiplex PCR; TCRdb's copy keeps in-frame clones and lacks some. The sample shows over 120,000 clones, roughly 80% of them seen only once. Sequencing used peripheral blood. Every receptor here comes from a woman in her seventies with COVID-19, enrolled during active disease.

The CDR3 DNA is TGTGCCAGTAGTCCTCGACTAGCGGGGGGCGCGGAGACCCAGTACTTC. The encoded protein is CASSPRLAGGAETQYF. The chain recombines TRBV19 with TRBJ2-5, with 13 positions matching TRBD2. Germline V lookup: CDR1 LNHDA, CDR2 SQIVND (reference sequence). This CDR3 has 16 amino acids. V was pared by 5 bases and J by 5 bases, with 8 bases of the junction left unmatched.

The rearrangement uses TRBV5-1 and TRBJ2-2; perhaps TRBD1 as D (5 bases). CDR1 is SGHRS and CDR2 is YFSETQ in the germline V gene. V was cut by 4 bases and J by 6 bases, with 22 bases left in between. There are 17 residues in the CDR3. CDR3 residues: CASSQNSGNLVAGELFF. Written as DNA, the CDR3 is TGCGCCAGCAGCCAGAATTCAGGGAATCTGGTCGCCGGGGAGCTGTTTTTT.

The chain employs TRBV7-9 and TRBJ2-2, with D perhaps matching TRBD1 (6 bases). The CDR3 consists of 15 residues. CDR1 SEHNR and CDR2 FQNEAQ come from the germline V gene (reference sequence). Trimming shortened V by 3 bases and J by 1 base, and 9 bases separated the two germline ends. DNA of the CDR3: TGTGCCAGCAGCTTCAGGGGCTGGAACACCGGGGAGCTGTTTTTT. This encodes CASSFRGWNTGELFF.

The V gene is TRBV5-1, the J gene TRBJ2-1; D may be TRBD1 (6 bases). Germline V gene sequence: CDR1 SGHRS, CDR2 YFSETQ. The CDR3 sequence is 15 residues long. V dropped 4 bases and J dropped 2 bases, with 13 bases sitting between them. The CDR3 region has the DNA TGCGCCAGCAGCAGAGCAGGGGACGCCTACAATGAGCAGTTCTTC. Its protein product is CASSRAGDAYNEQFF.

This clone was seen just once. This chain joins TRBV2 and TRBJ2-1; the match to TRBD2 covers 7 bases. Germline assignment: CDR1 SNHLY and CDR2 FYNNEI. The CDR3 consists of 15 residues. V gave up 6 bases and J gave up 8 bases; unmatched junction bases: 13. The CDR3 nucleotides read TGTGCCAGCAGCTTCGAAGGCGGGGGAGCTTATGAGCAGTTCTTC. This codes for CASSFEGGGAYEQFF.

The J gene is TRBJ2-7, the V gene TRBV6-2 or TRBV6-3; TRBD1 aligns across 7 bases. The length of the CDR3 is 15 residues. V shed 2 bases, J shed 5 bases, and the junction held 9 bases outside the gene matches. The germline V gene has CDR1 MNHEY and CDR2 SVGEGT. CDR3 residues: CASSYPKPGQNEQYF. The CDR3 DNA reads TGTGCCAGCAGTTACCCAAAACCGGGACAGAACGAGCAGTACTTC.

The chain recombines TRBV15 with TRBJ2-3; TRBD1 is a possible D gene (6 bases). Trimming pared 0 bases from V and 6 bases from J, leaving 13 bases between. The CDR3 length is 15 residues. CDR1 and CDR2 (germline): LNHNV, YYDKDF (reference sequence). The CDR3: CATSRDEGGVDTQYF. The DNA of the CDR3 is TGTGCCACCAGCAGAGATGAAGGGGGAGTGGATACGCAGTATTTT.

This sequence joins TRBV2 and TRBJ1-1, with 7 bases fitting TRBD1. The CDR3 length is 13 residues. V was clipped by 6 bases and J by 1 base; unmatched bases: 2. The V gene's germline CDR1 is SNHLY and CDR2 FYNNEI. Written as DNA, the CDR3 is TGTGCCAGCAGAGGGACAGAGAACACTGAAGCTTTCTTT. This gives the protein CASRGTENTEAFF.

V is TRBV19 and J is TRBJ1-1; possibly TRBD1 for D (5 bases). Germline CDR1 LNHDA, CDR2 SQIVND (reference sequence). The CDR3 consists of 15 residues. Trimming pared 7 bases from V and 5 bases from J, leaving 20 bases between. The CDR3 sequence is CASKQGGNGGTEAFF. The CDR3 coding sequence is TGTGCCAGTAAGCAGGGAGGGAATGGGGGGACTGAAGCTTTCTTT. Supplemented by reference TRBV19 and TRBJ1-1, the full variable domain reads DGGITQSPKYLFRKEGQNVTLSCEQNLNHDAMYWYRQDPGQGLRLIYYSQIVNDFQKGDIAEGYSVSREKKESFPLTVTSAQKNPTAFYLCASKQGGNGGTEAFFGQGTRLTVV.

With respect to this clone: Other DNA sequences from this sample encode an identical CDR3 as well. CDR3 DNA sequence: TGTGCCAGCAGTTTCGCCGGCCGGGTTAATGAAAAACTGTTTTTT. Encoded protein: CASSFAGRVNEKLFF. V and J are TRBV28 and TRBJ1-4; D is ambiguous. CDR3 length equals 15 residues. From germline, CDR1 is MDHEN and CDR2 SYDVKM. Trimming shortened V by 3 bases and J by 4 bases, and 12 bases separated the two germline ends.

This clone was seen a single time. J is TRBJ2-6 and V is TRBV7-6; D gene unclear. CDR1 is SGHVS and CDR2 is FNYEAQ in the germline V gene. Trimming pared 5 bases from V and 1 base from J, leaving 12 bases between. The CDR3 has 16 residues. Here the CDR3 DNA reads TGTGCCAGCAGCGAGAGGCCTCCTTCTGGGGCCAACGTCCTGACTTTC. Its protein is CASSERPPSGANVLTF.

The chain uses TRBV7-3 and TRBJ2-1; D is possibly TRBD2 (7 bases). Germline CDR1 is SGHTA and CDR2 is FQGTGA. Deletions cut 1 base from V and 0 bases from J, with 13 bases between. The CDR3 runs 17 residues. The CDR3 nucleotides are TGTGCCAGCAGCTTAATTGGGGGGGCCAGCTCCTACAATGAGCAGTTCTTC. Protein product: CASSLIGGASSYNEQFF.

The chain links TRBV7-9 to TRBJ2-6, with D tentatively TRBD2 (6 bases). With 5 bases removed from V and 0 bases from J, the gap between germline ends came to 20 bases. Germline V gives CDR1 SEHNR, CDR2 FQNEAQ (reference sequence). CDR3 length: 19 residues. The CDR3 DNA is TGTGCCAGCAGCCCTTCAGCGGGCAGAAGGAGCTCTGGGGCCAACGTCCTGACTTTC. Translated, it gives CASSPSAGRRSSGANVLTF.

This chain joins TRBV7-9 and TRBJ2-1; the match to TRBD1 covers 8 bases. Losses at the gene ends were 5 bases for V and 7 bases for J; bases not matched to a gene: 7. The CDR3 is 14 residues long. Germline lookup yields CDR1 SEHNR and CDR2 FQNEAQ (reference sequence). The CDR3 DNA sequence: TGTGCCAGCAGCGGCGCACAGGGGGGTAATGAGCAGTTCTTC. Translating gives CASSGAQGGNEQFF.

The chain couples TRBV5-1 to TRBJ1-1, with D tentatively TRBD1 (6 bases). CDR1 is SGHRS, CDR2 YFSETQ, per germline. The CDR3 has 14 amino acids. Trimming pared 5 bases from V and 0 bases from J, leaving 11 bases between. In DNA, the CDR3 is TGCGCCAGCAGATTCGGACAGCTGAACACTGAAGCTTTCTTT. This encodes CASRFGQLNTEAFF.

The CDR3 loop reads CASSYGQWRTDTQYF. As DNA, the CDR3 is TGTGCCAGCAGTTACGGACAGTGGCGGACAGATACGCAGTATTTT. The chain carries TRBV6-5 and TRBJ2-3, with a tentative D call TRBD1 (6 bases). The CDR3 extends over 15 amino acids. Trimming left V 2 bases short and J 3 bases short, with 12 bases between. Germline CDR1 reads MNHEY; CDR2 reads SVGAGI.

The V call is TRBV5-1, the J call TRBJ1-3; TRBD1 is a possible D gene (6 bases). Germline V gene data show CDR1 as SGHRS and CDR2 as YFSETQ. Trimming removed 1 base from V and 4 bases from J, with 15 bases in between. The CDR3 has 16 residues. The CDR3: CASSLTGSIAGNTIYF. The CDR3 coding sequence is TGCGCCAGCAGCTTGACAGGGTCAATAGCGGGAAACACCATATATTTT.

The chain has TRBV6-1 and TRBJ1-2, with D uncertain. The CDR3 consists of 12 residues. Germline V gene lookup returns CDR1 MNHNS and CDR2 SASEGT. Trimming removed 5 bases from V and 6 bases from J, with 10 bases in between. The CDR3: CASSPLNDGYTF. The CDR3 DNA reads as TGTGCCAGCAGTCCCCTAAACGATGGCTACACCTTC.

The chain has TRBV9 and TRBJ2-6; a possible D gene is TRBD2 (5 bases). The V end lost 4 bases, the J end lost 0 bases, and 14 bases lay between the germline ends. CDR1 SGDLS and CDR2 YYNGEE come from the germline V gene. The length of the CDR3 is 17 residues. The CDR3 here is CASSTHVGSSGANVLTF. The CDR3, as DNA: TGTGCCAGCAGCACCCACGTGGGGAGCTCTGGGGCCAACGTCCTGACTTTC.

This clone was detected only once. This rearrangement joins TRBV9 to TRBJ1-2; possibly TRBD1 for D (5 bases). Germline V CDR1 and CDR2: SGDLS, YYNGEE. Trimming took 3 bases from V and 8 from J, leaving 20 bases between them. The CDR3 is 15 amino acids. The CDR3, as DNA: TGTGCCAGCAGCGCCAGCCCGGGAGGGGAAGGGGGCTACACCTTC. Translated, it gives CASSASPGGEGGYTF.

The V and J genes are TRBV3-1 (or the pseudogene TRBV3-2) and TRBJ1-1; D uncertain. With 1 base removed from V and 3 bases from J, the gap between germline ends came to 15 bases. Germline-derived CDR1 and CDR2 are LGHDT and YNNKEL (reference sequence). CDR3 size: 16 residues. The CDR3 loop reads CASSQVAESRYTEAFF. CDR3 sequence (DNA): TGTGCCAGCAGCCAAGTCGCCGAATCCCGGTACACTGAAGCTTTCTTT.